The 10 T cell receptor beta chains given below trace back to one sample, sequenced in a study of blood T cell repertoires in COVID-19 (TCRdb year 2020). To prepare the library, the immunoSEQ multiplex PCR assay was applied. Entries here come from immuneACCESS through TCRdb and include only in-frame sequences with V and J called. Some clones fail to appear in such tables; in the studies checked, an unresolved V gene covers under half of the shortfall, and the cause of the remainder is unknown. The sample table holds tens of thousands of clones, of which about 92% were seen once. Around 2.1% of the sample is held by the ten biggest clonotypes. The sample was peripheral blood. The origin of the receptors is a human donor in a cohort sampled during active COVID-19.

The chain has TRBV19 and TRBJ2-3, with 10 bases fitting TRBD2. V gave up 7 bases and J gave up 5 bases; unmatched junction bases: 18. Germline assignment: CDR1 LNHDA and CDR2 SQIVND (reference sequence). The CDR3 contains 18 residues. The CDR3 reads CASNQRGGLGGPRDTQYF. For the CDR3, the DNA is TGTGCCAGTAATCAGCGGGGGGGCCTCGGAGGTCCGAGAGATACGCAGTATTTT. Combining the CDR3 with reference TRBV19 and TRBJ2-3 gives the whole variable domain DGGITQSPKYLFRKEGQNVTLSCEQNLNHDAMYWYRQDPGQGLRLIYYSQIVNDFQKGDIAEGYSVSREKKESFPLTVTSAQKNPTAFYLCASNQRGGLGGPRDTQYFGPGTRLTVL.

This rearrangement joins TRBV7-2 to TRBJ1-3; TRBD1 aligns across 7 bases. Trimming cost V 3 bases and J 4 bases; bases outside gene matches: 6. CDR1 is SGHTA and CDR2 is FQGNSA in the germline V gene. The CDR3 contains 15 residues. CDR3 nucleotides: TGTGCCAGCAGCTTCCAAGGGGGCAGAGGAAACACCATATATTTT. Its translation: CASSFQGGRGNTIYF.

The chain is built from TRBV5-1 and TRBJ2-5, with D possibly matching TRBD2 (6 bases). This CDR3 is built from 14 residues. The V and J ends lost 4 bases and 5 bases respectively, with 15 bases between them. Germline V CDR1 and CDR2: SGHRS, YFSETQ. The CDR3 coding sequence is TGCGCCAGCAGCCCTCTAGGGAGGTCGGAGACCCAGTACTTC. Amino acids: CASSPLGRSETQYF.

Only one count was recorded for this clone. V and J are TRBV4-2 and TRBJ2-3; tentatively, D is TRBD2 (5 bases). CDR1 and CDR2 from the germline V gene are LGHNA and YNFKEQ. The CDR3 is made up of 11 amino acids. V was cut by 11 bases and J by 6 bases, with 12 bases left in between. The CDR3 reads CASGVADTQYF. DNA for the CDR3: TGTGCCTCCGGAGTAGCGGATACGCAGTATTTT.

The chain combines TRBV7-6 with TRBJ2-7; D possibly corresponds to TRBD2 (6 bases). The V gene lost 4 bases and the J gene lost 3 bases, with 13 bases spanning the gap. The CDR3 extends over 14 amino acids. Germline V lookup: CDR1 SGHVS, CDR2 FNYEAQ. The CDR3 region has the DNA TGTGCCAGCAGCTCGGGGCTGGGGGGCTACGAGCAGTACTTC. Protein: CASSSGLGGYEQYF.

The chain links TRBV2 to TRBJ2-3; TRBD1 matches at 10 bases. The V and J ends lost 6 bases and 2 bases, in that order; junction bases with no gene match: 8. The CDR3 contains 16 residues. Germline-derived CDR1 and CDR2 are SNHLY and FYNNEI. CDR3 in DNA: TGTGCCAGCAGCCCCCGGGGACAGGGGTCCACAGATACGCAGTATTTT. Amino acids: CASSPRGQGSTDTQYF.

The chain uses TRBV3-1 (or the pseudogene TRBV3-2) and TRBJ2-5, with 8 bases identical to TRBD2. The CDR3 totals 15 residues. The germline gives CDR1 LGHDT, CDR2 YNNKEL (reference sequence). V was clipped by 4 bases and J by 1 base; unmatched bases: 5. The CDR3 DNA is TGTGCCAGCAGCCGGGGAGGGACTAGCCAAGAGACCCAGTACTTC. Its translation is CASSRGGTSQETQYF.

This chain connects TRBV3-1 (or the pseudogene TRBV3-2) to TRBJ1-2; 7 bases map to TRBD1. The trim removed 0 bases at V and 4 bases at J, leaving 8 bases unmatched. CDR3 length equals 16 residues. Germline CDR1 and CDR2: LGHDT and YNNKEL (reference sequence). The chain's CDR3 is CASSQEGSDRSYGYTF. In DNA, the CDR3 is TGTGCCAGCAGCCAAGAAGGGTCGGACAGGAGCTATGGCTACACCTTC.

The J gene is TRBJ2-1, the V gene TRBV7-8; TRBD1 matches 10 bases. Germline CDR1 and CDR2: SGHVS and FQNEAQ. The CDR3 sequence is 15 residues long. V shed 5 bases, J shed 7 bases, and the junction held 8 bases outside the gene matches. CDR3 in DNA: TGTGCCAGCAGCGCCCGACAGGGGGCGCGAAATGAGCAGTTCTTC. Residues: CASSARQGARNEQFF.

This rearrangement joins TRBV11-3 to TRBJ2-1, with TRBD2 matching 11 bases. The CDR3 has 15 amino acids. J lost 5 bases, V lost 5 bases, and 5 bases had no gene match. Looked up from germline, CDR1 is SGHNT and CDR2 is YENEEA. The CDR3 DNA is TGTGCCAGCAGCCCCAGGACTAGCGGGCACAATGAGCAGTTCTTC. Translated, it gives CASSPRTSGHNEQFF.